A single sample gave rise to the 31 T cell receptor beta chains below, sequenced in a study of radiotherapy plus CTLA-4 blockade in lung cancer. Using immunoSEQ multiplex PCR, the repertoire was profiled, and TCRdb retains in-frame clones only, with some absent. The table lists about 95,000 clones, around 86% of them singletons. Sequenced here: peripheral blood, sampled from a patient treated with radiotherapy plus ipilimumab. All receptors derive from a human donor with non-small cell lung cancer who had a partial response to radiotherapy plus ipilimumab.

This chain joins TRBV27 and TRBJ2-7, with TRBD2 as a possible D gene (5 bases). Trimming pared 5 bases from V and 5 bases from J, leaving 19 bases between. From germline, CDR1 is MNHEY and CDR2 SMNVEV (reference sequence). The CDR3 sequence is 15 residues long. The CDR3 protein is CASSPRGRSPHEQYF. In DNA form, the CDR3 reads TGTGCCAGCAGTCCTCGAGGGAGAAGTCCCCACGAGCAGTACTTC.

This chain uses TRBV5-1 with TRBJ2-5, with 11 bases fitting TRBD1. CDR3 length: 15 amino acids. The J segment lost 4 bases and the V segment lost 4 bases, leaving 6 bases of the junction unmatched. Germline-derived CDR1 and CDR2 are SGHRS and YFSETQ. The CDR3 reads CASSQGDRGTETQYF. CDR3 coding DNA: TGCGCCAGCAGCCAAGGGGACAGGGGGACAGAGACCCAGTACTTC.

The chain carries TRBV9 and TRBJ2-3; TRBD2 is a possible D gene (5 bases). Germline V gives CDR1 SGDLS, CDR2 YYNGEE. V gave up 0 bases and J gave up 4 bases, with 9 bases separating them. This CDR3 has 14 amino acids. The CDR3 region has the DNA TGTGCCAGCAGCGTAGTCGGGGAATCAGATACGCAGTATTTT. This sequence encodes CASSVVGESDTQYF.

The DNA of the CDR3 is TGTGCCAGCAGCCCCGCAGCAGGGTCCGGGGCCAACGTCCTGACTTTC. It yields the protein CASSPAAGSGANVLTF. V usage is TRBV5-6 and J usage is TRBJ2-6; possible D gene TRBD1, 5 bases. Germline V gene sequence: CDR1 SGHDT, CDR2 YYEEEE. The V end was cut by 4 bases, the J end by 4 bases, with 15 bases between. This CDR3 comprises 16 residues.

CDR3 sequence reads: CASSIEMNTGELFF. CDR3 bases: TGCGCCAGCAGCATAGAGATGAACACCGGGGAGCTGTTTTTT. This rearrangement joins TRBV5-1 to TRBJ2-2; D gene uncertain. Germline CDR1 reads SGHRS; CDR2 reads YFSETQ. The CDR3 contains 14 residues. V shed 4 bases and J shed 1 base, with 8 bases lying between them.

The V gene is TRBV27, the J gene TRBJ2-7, with TRBD1 matching over 9 bases. This CDR3 is built from 15 residues. Trimming took 3 bases from V and 2 from J; bases not matched to a gene: 5. Germline CDR1 reads MNHEY; CDR2 reads SMNVEV (reference sequence). DNA of the CDR3: TGTGCCAGCAGTTTGGGACAGGGATATCCCTACGAGCAGTACTTC. Translating gives CASSLGQGYPYEQYF.

The chain combines TRBV11-1 with TRBJ2-3, with no clear D. Between the trimmed V and J ends, which lost 5 bases and 0 bases, there was a span of 12 bases. CDR3 length: 15 residues. Germline V gene data show CDR1 as SGHAT and CDR2 as FQDESV (reference sequence). CDR3 coding DNA: TGTGCCAGCAGCATTCCTTATAGTAGCACAGATACGCAGTATTTT. This encodes CASSIPYSSTDTQYF. The whole variable domain, remainder taken from reference TRBV11-1 and TRBJ2-3, is EAEVAQSPRYKITEKSQAVAFWCDPISGHATLYWYRQILGQGPELLVQFQDESVVDDSQLPKDRFSAERLKGVDSTLKIQPAELGDSAMYLCASSIPYSSTDTQYFGPGTRLTVL.

The V call is TRBV21-1, the J call TRBJ2-4; no DNA check was done on the table's D call, TRBD1. TRBV21-1 has pseudogene status. The CDR3 is 16 residues long. The CDR3 reads CASSKEGRQGLNIQYF. In DNA, the CDR3 is TGTGCCAGCAGCAAAGAGGGTCGACAGGGGTTAAACATTCAGTACTTC.

The chain joins TRBV21-1 to TRBJ1-3; the DNA was not used to check the table's D call, TRBD1. TRBV21-1 is termed a pseudogene. The CDR3 is made up of 17 amino acids. The CDR3 region has the DNA TGTGCCAGCAGCCTTGTTCACAGGTCTTTCTCTGGAAACACCATATATTTT. Translating gives CASSLVHRSFSGNTIYF.

This clone was seen just once. The J gene is TRBJ2-3, the V gene TRBV28; TRBD2 agrees at 10 bases. Per germline, CDR1 MDHEN and CDR2 SYDVKM. V shed 5 bases, J shed 3 bases, and the junction held 5 bases outside the gene matches. The CDR3 totals 15 residues. The CDR3 reads CASSAPSGRTDTQYF. The CDR3 DNA follows: TGTGCCAGCAGTGCCCCTAGCGGGAGAACAGATACGCAGTATTTT.

The V call is TRBV6-1, the J call TRBJ1-1; possible D gene TRBD1, 6 bases. V was shortened by 0 bases and J by 5 bases, with 13 bases between the two germline ends. The CDR3 totals 15 residues. Per germline, CDR1 MNHNS and CDR2 SASEGT. The CDR3 nucleotides are TGTGCCAGCAGTGAAGCCGGGACAAGAGGAACTGAAGCTTTCTTT. This translates into CASSEAGTRGTEAFF.

This chain connects TRBV6-1 to TRBJ1-2, with D perhaps matching TRBD1 (5 bases). Germline V gives CDR1 MNHNS, CDR2 SASEGT. This CDR3 region has 14 residues. Trimming removed 3 bases from V and 5 bases from J, with 13 bases in between. The CDR3 reads CASSEGQASYGYTF. DNA of the CDR3: TGTGCCAGCAGTGAGGGGCAGGCTTCATATGGCTACACCTTC.

J is TRBJ2-7 and V is TRBV7-9, with 7 positions matching TRBD1. Germline loops: CDR1 SEHNR, CDR2 FQNEAQ (reference sequence). The CDR3 is 13 residues long. V shed 6 bases, J shed 1 base, and the junction held 3 bases outside the gene matches. The chain's CDR3 is CASRGQFSYEQYF. In DNA, the CDR3 is TGTGCCAGCAGGGGACAGTTTTCCTACGAGCAGTACTTC. Using reference TRBV7-9 and TRBJ2-7 for the parts outside the CDR3, the full variable domain is DTGVSQNPRHKITKRGQNVTFRCDPISEHNRLYWYRQTLGQGPEFLTYFQNEAQLEKSRLLSDRFSAERPKGSFSTLEIQRTEQGDSAMYLCASRGQFSYEQYFGPGTRLTVT.

Regarding this clone: This CDR3 is also generated by other DNA sequences in the sample. J is TRBJ2-3 and V is TRBV18; D is uncertain. V was trimmed by 3 bases and J by 1 base, leaving 8 bases between them. Germline-derived CDR1 and CDR2 are KGHSH and LQKENI. This CDR3 spans 14 amino acids. CDR3 sequence: CASSPLQGTDTQYF. The CDR3, as DNA: TGTGCCAGCTCACCCCTGCAGGGCACAGATACGCAGTATTTT.

This clone showed up just once. J is TRBJ2-1 and V is TRBV7-9; 14 positions agree with TRBD2. There are 18 residues in the CDR3. V lost 4 bases, J lost 5 bases, and 10 bases stayed unmatched. CDR1 SEHNR and CDR2 FQNEAQ come from the germline V gene (reference sequence). The CDR3 here is CASSSGTSGRRVDNEQFF. CDR3 bases: TGTGCCAGCAGCTCCGGGACTAGCGGGAGACGTGTTGACAATGAGCAGTTCTTC.

This chain joins TRBV11-3 and TRBJ2-3; the match to TRBD1 covers 9 bases. V shed 6 bases and J 1 base; nucleotides not matched to a gene: 11. Germline CDR1 reads SGHNT; CDR2 reads YENEEA. This CDR3 contains 17 residues. CDR3 sequence: CASSQNGQGMGTDTQYF. The CDR3 DNA sequence: TGTGCCAGCAGTCAGAACGGACAGGGGATGGGCACAGATACGCAGTATTTT.

J is TRBJ2-7 and V is TRBV28; TRBD2 agrees at 9 bases. CDR3 length: 15 residues. The V gene's germline CDR1 is MDHEN and CDR2 SYDVKM. The V gene end was trimmed by 2 bases and the J gene end by 3 bases; junction bases not matched to a gene: 5. The CDR3 DNA reads TGTGCCAGCAGTTTAATAGCGGGAGAAGTCTACGAGCAGTACTTC. Its protein product is CASSLIAGEVYEQYF.

The rearrangement joins TRBV5-4 to TRBJ2-5; weak D call: TRBD2 (5 bases). Germline V gene lookup returns CDR1 SGHNT and CDR2 YYREEE (reference sequence). V gave up 6 bases and J gave up 1 base, with 10 bases separating them. The CDR3 extends over 13 amino acids. CDR3 sequence reads: CASMPAGQETQYF. CDR3 in DNA: TGTGCCAGCATGCCGGCGGGCCAAGAGACCCAGTACTTC.

The chain is built from TRBV5-1 and TRBJ1-1; D uncertain. This CDR3 has 16 amino acids. V was cut by 7 bases and J by 4 bases, with 23 bases left in between. From germline, CDR1 is SGHRS and CDR2 YFSETQ. CDR3 sequence: CASSAPTGSTGTEAFF. CDR3 DNA sequence: TGCGCCAGCTCCGCTCCGACCGGCTCAACGGGCACTGAAGCTTTCTTT.

The rearrangement links TRBV9 to TRBJ1-4, with D unclear. V was shortened by 3 bases and J by 4 bases, with 13 bases between the two germline ends. CDR3 length: 15 amino acids. Germline V gene data show CDR1 as SGDLS and CDR2 as YYNGEE. CDR3 DNA: TGTGCCAGCAGCGAGCAAGGAGCCGGTAATGAAAAACTGTTTTTT. Amino acid sequence: CASSEQGAGNEKLFF.

The chain has TRBV7-3 and TRBJ2-7; 7 bases are a match to TRBD1. Germline-derived CDR1 and CDR2 are SGHTA and FQGTGA. J gave up 6 bases and V 2 bases, and 7 bases lay outside the gene matches. This CDR3 spans 14 amino acids. In DNA form, the CDR3 reads TGTGCCAGCAGCTTAGAAGGGGGCAAGGGCGAGCAGTACTTC. Translated: CASSLEGGKGEQYF.

This chain links TRBV15 with TRBJ1-4, with D tentatively TRBD1 (6 bases). Per germline, CDR1 LNHNV and CDR2 YYDKDF (reference sequence). The CDR3 runs to 15 residues. V shed 9 bases and J shed 7 bases, with 21 bases lying between them. Here the CDR3 reads CATRGGHRAGEKLFF. DNA of the CDR3: TGTGCCACGAGGGGTGGGCACAGGGCGGGTGAAAAACTGTTTTTT.

The chain uses TRBV18 and TRBJ2-1; the match to TRBD2 covers 13 bases. Germline loops: CDR1 KGHSH, CDR2 LQKENI. The CDR3 has 18 residues. The ends lost 3 bases at V and 6 bases at J; junction bases unmatched: 11. This CDR3 reads CASSPNLIRTSGSNEQFF. In DNA, the CDR3 is TGTGCCAGCTCACCGAACCTTATACGGACTAGCGGGAGCAATGAGCAGTTCTTC. Full variable domain (missing parts from reference TRBV18 and TRBJ2-1): NAGVMQNPRHLVRRRGQEARLRCSPMKGHSHVYWYRQLPEEGLKFMVYLQKENIIDESGMPKERFSAEFPKEGPSILRIQQVVRGDSAAYFCASSPNLIRTSGSNEQFFGPGTRLTVL.

This chain joins TRBV4-1 and TRBJ2-1; TRBD1 agrees at 9 bases. Losses at the gene ends were 8 bases for V and 2 bases for J; bases not matched to a gene: 7. This CDR3 contains 15 residues. Germline lookup yields CDR1 MGHRA and CDR2 YSYEKL. In nucleotides, the CDR3 is TGCGCCAGCCAGCCGGGACAGGGCACCTACAATGAGCAGTTCTTC. Its protein is CASQPGQGTYNEQFF.

The genes are TRBV5-1 and TRBJ2-1; 9 positions agree with TRBD2. The V gene end was trimmed by 4 bases and the J gene end by 4 bases; junction bases not matched to a gene: 6. The length of the CDR3 is 15 residues. CDR1 and CDR2 from the germline V gene are SGHRS and YFSETQ. CDR3 protein: CASSPSSGAYNEQFF. The CDR3 DNA follows: TGCGCCAGCAGCCCGTCTAGCGGGGCATACAATGAGCAGTTCTTC.

The chain combines TRBV6-1 with TRBJ2-1, with TRBD2 matching 13 bases. CDR1 MNHNS and CDR2 SASEGT come from the germline V gene. The CDR3 loop spans 16 amino acids. With V trimmed by 4 bases and J by 1 base, 1 base remained unmatched. In DNA form, the CDR3 reads TGTGCCAGCAGTGGACTAGCGGGAGGTTCCTACAATGAGCAGTTCTTC. This codes for CASSGLAGGSYNEQFF.

The gene calls are TRBV28 and TRBJ2-7, with D tentatively TRBD1 (6 bases). The CDR3 sequence is 15 residues long. V was pared by 5 bases and J by 1 base, with 15 bases between. Germline V gene lookup returns CDR1 MDHEN and CDR2 SYDVKM. The CDR3 region is CASSTPGQLSYEQYF. The CDR3 coding sequence is TGTGCCAGCAGTACCCCTGGACAGTTGTCCTACGAGCAGTACTTC.

This clone was seen once. The chain joins TRBV6-5 to TRBJ1-1, with D unclear. V was pared by 2 bases and J by 1 base, with 8 bases between. The CDR3 runs 14 residues. In germline, CDR1 is MNHEY, CDR2 SVGAGI. The CDR3 here is CASSYTKRNTEAFF. CDR3 in DNA: TGTGCCAGCAGTTACACGAAGAGGAACACTGAAGCTTTCTTT.

The chain has TRBV30 and TRBJ2-5; TRBD2 might be the D (6 bases). Trimming removed 0 bases from V and 3 bases from J, with 8 bases in between. This CDR3 is 13 amino acids long. Germline V gene sequence: CDR1 GTSNPN, CDR2 SVGIG (reference sequence). The CDR3 DNA reads as TGTGCCTGGAGTGTAGGACTAAAAGAGACCCAGTACTTC. Its protein is CAWSVGLKETQYF.

In this sample, this clone turned up a few times. The chain carries TRBV7-7 and TRBJ2-7; 7 bases are shared with TRBD1. Germline CDR1 SSHAT, CDR2 FNYEAQ (reference sequence). The V and J ends lost 1 base and 7 bases, in that order; junction bases with no gene match: 4. This CDR3 region has 13 residues. Here the CDR3 reads CASSLDRGQEQYF. CDR3 DNA: TGTGCCAGCAGCTTAGATAGGGGGCAAGAGCAGTACTTC.

This chain connects TRBV7-2 to TRBJ2-4; possible D gene TRBD2, 5 bases. This CDR3 is 14 amino acids long. With 0 bases removed from V and 7 bases from J, the gap between germline ends came to 10 bases. The germline V gene encodes CDR1 SGHTA and CDR2 FQGNSA. The DNA of the CDR3 is TGTGCCAGCAGCTTAGCACTAGAGTCGAACATTCAGTACTTC. This gives the protein CASSLALESNIQYF.